The clone carrying this T cell receptor beta chain was picked up one time. The method was immunoSEQ multiplex PCR; TCRdb's version includes in-frame clones alone and lacks a portion of them. The sample contains hundreds of thousands of clones, more than 80% of which appear only once. J lost 3 bases, V lost 5 bases, and 8 bases had no gene match. CDR3 length equals 15 residues. Germline V gene sequence: CDR1 SGHNT, CDR2 YYREEE (reference sequence). This record comes from a study of blood T cell repertoires in COVID-19. Across the study: PBMCs, B-cell-depleted T cells, or T cells provided the cDNA or gDNA that made up the material.

V is TRBV5-4 and J is TRBJ1-1, with TRBD1 identical over 9 bases. Material for sequencing was peripheral blood. The TCR originated in a woman of 80 years or more with COVID-19, enrolled during active disease. The CDR3 nucleotides are TGTGCCAGCAGTCCTACAGGGGGCTCGGACACTGAAGCTTTCTTT. It is translated as CASSPTGGSDTEAFF.